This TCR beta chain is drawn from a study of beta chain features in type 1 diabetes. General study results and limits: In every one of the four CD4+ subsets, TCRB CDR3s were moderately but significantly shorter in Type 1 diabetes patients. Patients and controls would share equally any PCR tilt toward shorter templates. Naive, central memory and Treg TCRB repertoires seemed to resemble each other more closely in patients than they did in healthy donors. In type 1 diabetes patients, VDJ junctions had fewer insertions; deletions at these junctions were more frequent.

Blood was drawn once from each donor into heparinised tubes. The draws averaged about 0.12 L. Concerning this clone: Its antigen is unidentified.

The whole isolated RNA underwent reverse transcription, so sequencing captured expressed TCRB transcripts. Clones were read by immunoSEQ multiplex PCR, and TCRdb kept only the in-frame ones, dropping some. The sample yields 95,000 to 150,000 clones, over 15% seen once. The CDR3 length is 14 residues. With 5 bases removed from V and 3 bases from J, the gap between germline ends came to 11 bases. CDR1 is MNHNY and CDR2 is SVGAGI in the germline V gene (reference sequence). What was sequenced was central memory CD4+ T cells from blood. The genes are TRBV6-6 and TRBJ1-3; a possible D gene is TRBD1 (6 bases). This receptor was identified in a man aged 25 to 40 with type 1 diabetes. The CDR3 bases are TGTGCCAGCAGTCCTAGACAGGATGGAAACACCATATATTTT. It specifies CASSPRQDGNTIYF.